The rows below give T cell receptor beta chains drawn from one sample of a study of beta chain features in type 1 diabetes. Data came from immunoSEQ multiplex PCR; TCRdb stores just in-frame clones and leaves some out. The sample lists about 330,000 clones; about 10% were seen once. Material: naive CD4+ T cells from blood. These receptors were obtained from a woman aged 25 to 45 in good health. The CDR3 runs from the conserved cysteine through the conserved F or W.

TRBV9	TRBJ2-3	CASSVETSGFTDTQYF
TRBV7-8	TRBJ2-2	CASSLRGTSGGGELFF
TRBV4-2	TRBJ2-6	CASSQETVGANVLTF
TRBV21-1	TRBJ1-2	CLNREGYTF
TRBV4-3	TRBJ1-1	CASSQDRVRVVTEAFF
TRBV7-9	TRBJ2-1	CASSLSAGDPDEQFF
TRBV29-1	TRBJ2-4	CSVGTGHNIQYF
TRBV7-2	TRBJ1-4	CASSRDRDAEKLFF
TRBV28	TRBJ1-5	CASRPILTGVQPQHF
TRBV30	TRBJ2-3	CAWMTASTDTQYF
TRBV29-1	TRBJ2-2	CSASGLAGATNTGELFF
TRBV2	TRBJ2-3	CASSENWGGTQYF
TRBV2	TRBJ2-3	CASSVGLAARNTQYF
TRBV28	TRBJ2-7	CASSLHASGSYEQYF
TRBV18	TRBJ2-5	CASSPSGRAVETQYF
TRBV18	TRBJ2-3	CASSYAVPGQGAITDTQYF
TRBV5-6	TRBJ2-3	CASSDRATDTQYF
TRBV9	TRBJ2-3	CASSVESSGTQYF
TRBV28	TRBJ2-1	CASSLLGLEQFF
TRBV25-1	TRBJ1-2	CASSDDRTNYGYTF
TRBV7-9	TRBJ1-1	CASSYTGQGNTEAFF
TRBV5-4	TRBJ1-4	CASSEDRGWEKLFF
TRBV7-6	TRBJ1-4	CASSLGSGTTNEKLFF
TRBV29-1	TRBJ2-7	CSVLSQGAREQYF
TRBV20-1	TRBJ2-7	CSAPGWYGQYF
TRBV19	TRBJ1-2	CASTDRVTYGYTF
TRBV19	TRBJ2-1	CASSIGRRYNEQFF
TRBV28	TRBJ2-7	CASSLTSGNSYEQYF
TRBV28	TRBJ1-2	CASRTGGAEGGYTF
TRBV7-9	TRBJ2-3	CASSPLATADTQYF
TRBV18	TRBJ2-3	CASSPQGVTDTQYF
TRBV9	TRBJ2-1	CASSSRSGTSIDNEQFF
TRBV2	TRBJ2-5	CASSPDILQTQYF
TRBV7-9	TRBJ2-1	CASSFEGGGEQFF
TRBV30	TRBJ2-7	CAWSGGGGSYEQYF
TRBV30	TRBJ2-7	CACITGTGYYEQYF
TRBV9	TRBJ2-7	CASSEPLPGVQGEQYF
TRBV6-1	TRBJ2-7	CASSIPGRTYEQYF
TRBV29-1	TRBJ2-5	CSVARETQYF
TRBV29-1	TRBJ2-5	CSVFDSRVETQYF
TRBV15	TRBJ2-5	CATSRDFQTSGGNTQYF
TRBV6-1	TRBJ2-3	CASSAGVDTQYF
TRBV29-1	TRBJ2-5	CSVEVGLAGGAETQYF
TRBV9	TRBJ1-5	CASSVGLNQPQHF
TRBV29-1	TRBJ2-5	CSVETGHQETQYF
TRBV11-1	TRBJ2-1	CASSLALENNEQFF
TRBV4-3	TRBJ2-7	CASSQDTSGDSYEQYF
TRBV7-2	TRBJ2-7	CASSWQGPYEQYF
TRBV30	TRBJ2-4	CAWISSGSKTKNIQYF
TRBV5-1	TRBJ2-5	CASSWLDYEGETQYF
TRBV5-4	TRBJ1-4	CASSPPGGSNEKLFF
TRBV29-1	TRBJ2-4	CSFLGQNNIQYF
TRBV11-1	TRBJ2-7	CASSFFPDSDVHEQYF